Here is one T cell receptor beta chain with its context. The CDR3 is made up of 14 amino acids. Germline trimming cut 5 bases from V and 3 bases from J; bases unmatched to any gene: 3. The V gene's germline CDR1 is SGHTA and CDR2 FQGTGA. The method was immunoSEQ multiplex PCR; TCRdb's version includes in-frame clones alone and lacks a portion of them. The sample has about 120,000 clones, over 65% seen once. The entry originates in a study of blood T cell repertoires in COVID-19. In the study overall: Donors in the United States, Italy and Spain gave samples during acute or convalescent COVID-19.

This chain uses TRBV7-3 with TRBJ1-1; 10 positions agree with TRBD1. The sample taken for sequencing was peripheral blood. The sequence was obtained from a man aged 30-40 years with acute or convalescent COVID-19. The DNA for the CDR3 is TGTGCCAGCAGCCCGGGACAGGGGTACACTGAAGCTTTCTTT. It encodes CASSPGQGYTEAFF.